This is a list of T cell receptor beta chains from one sample in a study of T cells in Graves' hyperthyroidism and ophthalmopathy. A single record per CDR3 protein comes from TCRdb applying MiXCR to the multiplex PCR reads. The data contain hundreds of thousands of distinct CDR3 sequences, approximately 16% of them singletons. Sequenced material: blood. The origin of the receptors is a woman aged 18-30 years with Graves' hyperthyroidism. CDR3s include the opening cysteine and the closing phenylalanine or tryptophan. D genes are given only for firm matches. Clone size is shown for a subset of rows, as once, few, many or a class of expanded clone.

>TRBD2|TRBJ2-5|TRBV5-1|many
CASSLGLAGAGETQYF
TGCGCCAGCAGCTTGGGACTAGCGGGAGCCGGGGAGACCCAGTACTTC
>-|TRBJ2-3|TRBV12-3/TRBV12-4|-
CASSSRSRADTQYF
TGTGCCAGCAGTTCTCGGAGTCGCGCAGATACGCAGTATTTT
>-|TRBJ1-1|TRBV6-1|few
CASSDLDTGSMNTEAFF
TGTGCCAGCAGTGACTTGGACACGGGGTCCATGAACACTGAAGCTTTCTTT
>TRBD2|TRBJ2-2|TRBV28|few
CASSSPGTSGAPGELFF
TGTGCCAGCAGTTCTCCCGGGACTAGCGGGGCCCCCGGGGAGCTGTTTTTT
>-|TRBJ2-1|TRBV28|many
CASSPRGTAYNEQFF
TGTGCCAGCAGTCCCCGGGGGACGGCTTACAATGAGCAGTTCTTC
>-|TRBJ2-4|TRBV29-1|-
CSVELDRDWYKNIQYF
TGCAGCGTTGAGTTGGACCGAGATTGGTATAAAAACATTCAGTACTTC
>-|TRBJ2-1|TRBV20-1|few
CSAGGGGHQGALYNEQFF
TGCAGTGCTGGCGGGGGGGGGCACCAGGGGGCCCTTTACAATGAGCAGTTCTTC
>TRBD1|TRBJ2-5|TRBV6-6|many
CASSYGTGGQETQYF
TGTGCCAGCAGTTACGGGACAGGGGGCCAAGAGACCCAGTACTTC
>-|TRBJ1-1|TRBV4-1|-
CASSQASRAGNTEAFF
TGCGCCAGCAGCCAGGCCTCGCGGGCAGGGAACACTGAAGCTTTCTTT
>-|TRBJ1-2|TRBV30|many
CAWTRDHYGYTF
TGTGCCTGGACTAGGGACCACTATGGCTACACCTTC
>-|TRBJ2-6|TRBV20-1|many
CSASVHLDSGANVLTF
TGCAGTGCTAGTGTACATTTGGACTCTGGGGCCAACGTCCTGACTTTC
>TRBD1|TRBJ1-2|TRBV15|-
CATSTAGQGVSGYTF
TGTGCCACCAGCACCGCGGGACAGGGGGTGAGTGGCTACACCTTC
>-|TRBJ1-1|TRBV15|-
CATSVKRNTEAFF
TGTGCCACCAGCGTCAAAAGGAACACTGAAGCTTTCTTT
>TRBD1|TRBJ2-2|TRBV24-1|few
CATTGQGDTGELFF
TGTGCCACAACCGGACAGGGCGACACCGGGGAGCTGTTTTTT
>-|TRBJ2-3|TRBV28|many
CASRGSGLRTDTQYF
TGTGCCAGCAGGGGTAGCGGTCTACGCACAGATACGCAGTATTTT
>-|TRBJ2-7|TRBV6-1|many
CASTRQGHYEQYF
TGTGCCAGCACCCGGCAGGGCCACTACGAGCAGTACTTC
>TRBD1|TRBJ2-5|TRBV2|few
CASKETGVETQYF
TGTGCCAGCAAGGAGACAGGGGTAGAGACCCAGTACTTC
>-|TRBJ2-2|TRBV7-9|-
CASSENPSNTGELFF
TGTGCCAGCAGCGAGAATCCCTCGAACACCGGGGAGCTGTTTTTT
>-|TRBJ2-7|TRBV11-2|many
CASSLEQASYEQYF
TGTGCCAGCAGCTTAGAACAGGCGTCCTACGAGCAGTACTTC
>TRBD1|TRBJ1-5|TRBV7-8|-
CASTPQGGHGQPQHF
TGTGCCAGCACTCCCCAGGGGGGGCACGGGCAGCCCCAGCATTTT
>-|TRBJ1-1|TRBV20-1|many
CSALGGGAITEAFF
TGCAGTGCCCTCGGCGGGGGGGCGATTACTGAAGCTTTCTTT
>-|TRBJ1-5|TRBV6-1|-
CASSEAGLGQPQHF
TGTGCCAGCAGTGAAGCTGGCCTCGGTCAGCCCCAGCATTTT
>-|TRBJ2-5|TRBV28|-
CASSLNSAPQETQYF
TGTGCCAGCAGCTTGAACTCGGCCCCCCAAGAGACCCAGTACTTC
>TRBD2|TRBJ2-1|TRBV20-1|many
CSARDPTSGSTDEQFF
TGCAGTGCTAGAGACCCGACTAGCGGGAGTACCGATGAGCAGTTCTTC
>-|TRBJ1-5|TRBV4-2|many
CASSQSGRRRSQSQHF
TGTGCCAGCAGCCAATCCGGGAGACGGAGGAGTCAAAGTCAGCATTTT
>-|TRBJ2-7|TRBV6-1|few
CASSEINDGSKYYEQYF
TGTGCCAGCAGTGAAATTAATGACGGGAGTAAATACTACGAGCAGTACTTC
>TRBD1|TRBJ1-5|TRBV10-1|-
CASSNGGGDQPQHF
TGCGCCAGCTCCAACGGAGGGGGCGATCAGCCCCAGCATTTT